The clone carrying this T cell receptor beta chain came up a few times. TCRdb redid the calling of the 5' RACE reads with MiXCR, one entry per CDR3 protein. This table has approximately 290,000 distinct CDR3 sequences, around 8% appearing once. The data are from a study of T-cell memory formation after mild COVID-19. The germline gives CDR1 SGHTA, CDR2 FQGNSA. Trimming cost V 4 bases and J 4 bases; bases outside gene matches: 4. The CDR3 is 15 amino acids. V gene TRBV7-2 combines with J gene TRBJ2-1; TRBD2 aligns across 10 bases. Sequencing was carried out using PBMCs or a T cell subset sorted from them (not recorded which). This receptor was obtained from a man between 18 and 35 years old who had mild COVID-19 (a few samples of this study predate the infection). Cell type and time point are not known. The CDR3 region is CASSSQRGGYNEQFF. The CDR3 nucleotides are TGTGCCAGCAGCTCTCAGCGGGGGGGGTACAATGAGCAGTTCTTC.